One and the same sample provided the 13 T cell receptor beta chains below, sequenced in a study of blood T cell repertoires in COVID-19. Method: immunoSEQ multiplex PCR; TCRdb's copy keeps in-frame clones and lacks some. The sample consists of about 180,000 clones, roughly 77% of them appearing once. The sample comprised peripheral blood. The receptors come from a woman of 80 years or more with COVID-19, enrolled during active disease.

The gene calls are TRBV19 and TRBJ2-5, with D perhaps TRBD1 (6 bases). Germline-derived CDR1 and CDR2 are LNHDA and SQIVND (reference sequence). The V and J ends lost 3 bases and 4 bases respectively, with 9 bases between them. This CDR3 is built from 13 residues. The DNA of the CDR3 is TGTGCCAGTAGTATTCAGGGGCGAGAGACCCAGTACTTC. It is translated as CASSIQGRETQYF.

The CDR3 reads CASSQDLGWAGGYGYTF. The CDR3 DNA sequence: TGTGCCAGCAGCCAAGATCTTGGCTGGGCCGGAGGCTATGGCTACACCTTC. The J gene is TRBJ1-2, the V gene TRBV14; D unresolved. The CDR3 consists of 17 residues. Germline V gene sequence: CDR1 SGHDN, CDR2 FVKESK. V was clipped by 0 bases and J by 4 bases, with 18 bases between them. Combining the CDR3 with reference TRBV14 and TRBJ1-2 gives the whole variable domain EAGVTQFPSHSVIEKGQTVTLRCDPISGHDNLYWYRRVMGKEIKFLLHFVKESKQDESGMPNNRFLAERTGGTYSTLKVQPAELEDSGVYFCASSQDLGWAGGYGYTFGSGTRLTVV.

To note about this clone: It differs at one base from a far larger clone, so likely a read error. In DNA, the CDR3 is TGTGCCAGCAGCTTGGGGGAGGCCTACGAGCAGTACTTC. Encoded protein: CASSLGEAYEQYF. The chain couples TRBV11-2 to TRBJ2-7, with a weak D call TRBD2 (6 bases). The V gene lost 3 bases and the J gene lost 2 bases, with 8 bases spanning the gap. CDR1 and CDR2 from the germline V gene are SGHAT and FQNNGV. The CDR3 spans 13 residues.

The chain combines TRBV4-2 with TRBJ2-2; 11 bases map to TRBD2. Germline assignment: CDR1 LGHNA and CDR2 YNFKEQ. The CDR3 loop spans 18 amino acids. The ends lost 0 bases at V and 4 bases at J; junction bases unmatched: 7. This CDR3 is CASSQDMGLAGGTGELFF. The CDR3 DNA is TGTGCCAGCAGCCAAGATATGGGGCTAGCGGGAGGCACCGGGGAGCTGTTTTTT.

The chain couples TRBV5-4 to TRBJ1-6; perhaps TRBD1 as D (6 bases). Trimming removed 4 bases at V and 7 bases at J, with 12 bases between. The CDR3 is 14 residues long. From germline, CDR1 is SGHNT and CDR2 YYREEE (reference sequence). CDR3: CASSLTGSNSPLHF. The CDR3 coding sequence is TGTGCCAGCAGCCTTACAGGGTCGAATTCACCCCTCCACTTT. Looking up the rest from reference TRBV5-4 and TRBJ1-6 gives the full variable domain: ETGVTQSPTHLIKTRGQQVTLRCSSQSGHNTVSWYQQALGQGPQFIFQYYREEENGRGNFPPRFSGLQFPNYSSELNVNALELDDSALYLCASSLTGSNSPLHFGNGTRLTVT.

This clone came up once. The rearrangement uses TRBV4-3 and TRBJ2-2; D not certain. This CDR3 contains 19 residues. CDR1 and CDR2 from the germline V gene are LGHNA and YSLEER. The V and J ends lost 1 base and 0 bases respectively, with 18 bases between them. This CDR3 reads CASSQGSPGGRTNTGELFF. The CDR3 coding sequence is TGCGCCAGCAGCCAAGGCTCCCCCGGCGGCCGGACGAACACCGGGGAGCTGTTTTTT.

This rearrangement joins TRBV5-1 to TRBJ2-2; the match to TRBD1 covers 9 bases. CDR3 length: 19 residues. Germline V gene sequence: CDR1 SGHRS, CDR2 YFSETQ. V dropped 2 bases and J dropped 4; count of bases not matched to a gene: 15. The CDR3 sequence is CASSLAGTGTPLGTGELFF. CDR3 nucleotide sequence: TGCGCCAGCAGCTTAGCCGGGACAGGGACCCCGTTGGGCACCGGGGAGCTGTTTTTT.

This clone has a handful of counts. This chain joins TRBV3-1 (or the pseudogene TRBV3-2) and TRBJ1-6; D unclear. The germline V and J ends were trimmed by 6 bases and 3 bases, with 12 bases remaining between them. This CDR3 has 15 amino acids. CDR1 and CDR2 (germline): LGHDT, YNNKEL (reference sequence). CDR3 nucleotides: TGTGCCAGCAGTATGACGGGGTTCTATAATTCACCCCTCCACTTT. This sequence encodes CASSMTGFYNSPLHF.

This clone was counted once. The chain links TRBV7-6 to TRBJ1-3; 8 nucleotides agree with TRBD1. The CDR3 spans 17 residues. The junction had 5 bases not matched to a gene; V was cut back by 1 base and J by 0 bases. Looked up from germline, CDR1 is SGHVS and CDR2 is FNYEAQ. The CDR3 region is CASSLDLTGASGNTIYF. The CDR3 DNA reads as TGTGCCAGCAGCTTAGACCTGACAGGGGCCTCTGGAAACACCATATATTTT.

The chain's CDR3 is CASSDSLTSPLHF. Written as DNA, the CDR3 is TGTGCCAGCAGTGACTCCCTAACTTCACCCCTCCACTTT. The chain combines TRBV6-4 with TRBJ1-6; D unresolved. The CDR3 is 13 amino acids. The V gene's germline CDR1 is MRHNA and CDR2 SNTAGT. The V end lost 0 bases, the J end lost 9 bases, and 6 bases lay between the germline ends.

The CDR3 loop is CASSPRTVVTEAFF. CDR3 bases: TGTGCCAGCAGCCCCAGGACAGTCGTTACTGAAGCTTTCTTT. This chain links TRBV9 with TRBJ1-1; weak D call: TRBD1 (6 bases). V was clipped by 4 bases and J by 5 bases, with 15 bases between them. This CDR3 spans 14 amino acids. The V gene's germline CDR1 is SGDLS and CDR2 YYNGEE.

The DNA of the CDR3 is TGTGCCAGCAGACCAGGGGGAGGATTAGATACGCAGTATTTT. Its translation: CASRPGGGLDTQYF. V gene TRBV5-5 combines with J gene TRBJ2-3, with TRBD1 as a possible D gene (7 bases). From germline, CDR1 is SGHKS and CDR2 YYEKEE (reference sequence). The V end was cut by 5 bases, the J end by 5 bases, with 15 bases between. The CDR3 covers 14 residues.

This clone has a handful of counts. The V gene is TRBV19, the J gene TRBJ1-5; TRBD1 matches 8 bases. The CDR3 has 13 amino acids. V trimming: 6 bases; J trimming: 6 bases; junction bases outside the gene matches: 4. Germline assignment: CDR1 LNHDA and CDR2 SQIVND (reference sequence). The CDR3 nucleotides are TGTGCCAGTAGCCTGGACAGGGCTCAGCCCCAGCATTTT. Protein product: CASSLDRAQPQHF. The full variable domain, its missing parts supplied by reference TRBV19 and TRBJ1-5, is DGGITQSPKYLFRKEGQNVTLSCEQNLNHDAMYWYRQDPGQGLRLIYYSQIVNDFQKGDIAEGYSVSREKKESFPLTVTSAQKNPTAFYLCASSLDRAQPQHFGDGTRLSIL.